This TCR beta chain came from a study of neoadjuvant anti-PD-1 for oral cavity cancer. Study-wide background: Patients without progression received a fourth nivolumab dose around day 43, then surgical resection on days 50-56.

Sequenced by immunoSEQ multiplex PCR; TCRdb stores in-frame clones only, minus some. Of more than 12,000 clones in the sample, less than 85% were seen once. The TCR was taken from a person aged 40 to 85 with oral cavity squamous cell carcinoma. The starting material was PBMCs, obtained before nivolumab (anti-PD-1) treatment.

CDR3 residues: CASSDGRRHRGYGYTF. As DNA, the CDR3 is TGTGCCAGCAGCGATGGCCGTCGACACCGGGGGTATGGCTACACCTTC. The V call is TRBV9, the J call TRBJ1-2, with a tentative D call TRBD1 (5 bases). The CDR3 length is 16 residues. The ends were cut back, 3 bases at V and 5 bases at J, with 20 bases in the middle. Germline V gene lookup returns CDR1 SGDLS and CDR2 YYNGEE.